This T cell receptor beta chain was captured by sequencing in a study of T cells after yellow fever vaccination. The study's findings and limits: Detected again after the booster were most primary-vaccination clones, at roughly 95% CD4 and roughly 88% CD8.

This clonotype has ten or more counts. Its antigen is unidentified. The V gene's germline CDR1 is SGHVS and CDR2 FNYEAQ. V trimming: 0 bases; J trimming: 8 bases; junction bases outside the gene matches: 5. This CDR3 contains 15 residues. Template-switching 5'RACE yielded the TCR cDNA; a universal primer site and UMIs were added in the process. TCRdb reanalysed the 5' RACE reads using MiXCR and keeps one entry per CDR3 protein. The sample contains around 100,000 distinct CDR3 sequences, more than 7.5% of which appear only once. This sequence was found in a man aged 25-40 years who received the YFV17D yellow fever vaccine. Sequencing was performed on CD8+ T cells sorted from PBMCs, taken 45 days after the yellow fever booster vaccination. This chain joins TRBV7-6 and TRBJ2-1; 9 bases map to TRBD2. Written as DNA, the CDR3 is TGTGCCAGCAGCTTAGCAGCGGGGGGTTGGGATGAGCAGTTCTTC. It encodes CASSLAAGGWDEQFF.